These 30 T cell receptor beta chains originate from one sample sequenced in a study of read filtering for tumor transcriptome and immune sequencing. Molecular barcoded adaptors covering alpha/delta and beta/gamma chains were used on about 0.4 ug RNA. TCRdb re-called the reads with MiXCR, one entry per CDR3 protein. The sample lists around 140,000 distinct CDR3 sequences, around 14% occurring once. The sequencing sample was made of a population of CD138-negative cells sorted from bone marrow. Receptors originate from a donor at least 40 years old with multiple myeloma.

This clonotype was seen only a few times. CDR3 DNA: TGTGCCAGCAGCCACGACAGGGTAGAGGATGAGCAGTTCTTC. Translation: CASSHDRVEDEQFF. The chain carries TRBV5-6 and TRBJ2-1; 7 bases align to TRBD1. The CDR3 loop spans 14 amino acids. J lost 8 bases, V lost 4 bases, and 9 bases had no gene match. Germline loops: CDR1 SGHDT, CDR2 YYEEEE. The whole variable domain, filled in from reference TRBV5-6 and TRBJ2-1, reads DAGVTQSPTHLIKTRGQQVTLRCSPKSGHDTVSWYQQALGQGPQFIFQYYEEEERQRGNFPDRFSGHQFPNYSSELNVNALLLGDSALYLCASSHDRVEDEQFFGPGTRLTVL.

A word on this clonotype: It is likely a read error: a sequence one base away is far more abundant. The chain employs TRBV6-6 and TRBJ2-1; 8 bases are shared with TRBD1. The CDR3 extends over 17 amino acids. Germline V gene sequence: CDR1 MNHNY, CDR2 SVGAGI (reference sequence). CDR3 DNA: TGTGCCAGCAGGAGGGACAGGATTGTTAGCTCCTCCAATGAGCAGTTCTTC. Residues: CASRRDRIVSSSNEQFF.

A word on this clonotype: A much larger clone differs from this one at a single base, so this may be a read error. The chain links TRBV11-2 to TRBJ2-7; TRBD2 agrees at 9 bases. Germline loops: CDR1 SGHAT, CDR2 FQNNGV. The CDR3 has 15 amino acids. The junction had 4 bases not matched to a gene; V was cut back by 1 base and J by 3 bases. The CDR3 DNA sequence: TGTGCCAGCAGCTTAGGACTAGCGGAGCGCTACGAGCAGTACTTC. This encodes CASSLGLAERYEQYF.

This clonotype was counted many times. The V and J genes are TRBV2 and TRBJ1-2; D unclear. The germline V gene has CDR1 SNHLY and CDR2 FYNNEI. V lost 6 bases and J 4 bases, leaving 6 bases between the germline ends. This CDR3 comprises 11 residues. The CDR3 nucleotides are TGTGCCAGCAGGACGGCCTATGGCTACACCTTC. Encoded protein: CASRTAYGYTF.

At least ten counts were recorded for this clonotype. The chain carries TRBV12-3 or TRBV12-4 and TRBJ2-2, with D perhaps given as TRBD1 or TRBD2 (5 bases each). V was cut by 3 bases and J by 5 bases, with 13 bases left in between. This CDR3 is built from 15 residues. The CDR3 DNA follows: TGTGCCAGCAGTTTTGGCCGGGGACGAACCGGGGAGCTGTTTTTT. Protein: CASSFGRGRTGELFF.

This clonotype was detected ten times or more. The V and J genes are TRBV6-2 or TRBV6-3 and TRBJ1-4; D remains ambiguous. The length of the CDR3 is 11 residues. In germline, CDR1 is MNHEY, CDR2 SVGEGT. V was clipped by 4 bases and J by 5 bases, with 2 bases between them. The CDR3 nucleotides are TGTGCCAGCAGTTTAAATGAAAAACTGTTTTTT. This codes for CASSLNEKLFF.

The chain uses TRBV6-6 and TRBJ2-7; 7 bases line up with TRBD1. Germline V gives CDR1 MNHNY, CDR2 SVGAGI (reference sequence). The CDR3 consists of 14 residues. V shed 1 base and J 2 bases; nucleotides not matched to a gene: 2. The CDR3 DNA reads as TGTGCCAGCAGTTACTGGGACAGTACCTACGAGCAGTACTTC. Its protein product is CASSYWDSTYEQYF.

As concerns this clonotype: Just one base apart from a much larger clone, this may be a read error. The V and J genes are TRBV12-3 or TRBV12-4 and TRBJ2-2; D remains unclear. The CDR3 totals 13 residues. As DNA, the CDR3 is TGTGCCAGCAGTACACAGAACACCGCGGAGCTGTTTTTT. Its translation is CASSTQNTAELFF.

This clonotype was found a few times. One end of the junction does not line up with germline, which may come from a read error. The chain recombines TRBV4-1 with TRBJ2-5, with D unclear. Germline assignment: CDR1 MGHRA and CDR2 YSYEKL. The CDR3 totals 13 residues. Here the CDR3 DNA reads TGCGCTAGCAGCCAGACGTTCCGGGAGACCCAGTACTTC. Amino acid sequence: CASSQTFRETQYF.

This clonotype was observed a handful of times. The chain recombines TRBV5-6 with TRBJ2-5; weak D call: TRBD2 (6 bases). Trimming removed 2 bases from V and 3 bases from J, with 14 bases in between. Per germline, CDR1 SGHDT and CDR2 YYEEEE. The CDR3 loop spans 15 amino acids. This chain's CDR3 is CASSLVGTGKETQYF. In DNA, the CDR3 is TGTGCCAGCAGCTTAGTAGGGACTGGAAAAGAGACCCAGTACTTC.

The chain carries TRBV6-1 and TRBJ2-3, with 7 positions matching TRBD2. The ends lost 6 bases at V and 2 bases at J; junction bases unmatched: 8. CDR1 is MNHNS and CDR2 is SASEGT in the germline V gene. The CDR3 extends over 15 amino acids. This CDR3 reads CASRSRDYSTDTQYF. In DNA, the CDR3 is TGTGCCAGCAGATCCCGGGACTACTCCACAGATACGCAGTATTTT.

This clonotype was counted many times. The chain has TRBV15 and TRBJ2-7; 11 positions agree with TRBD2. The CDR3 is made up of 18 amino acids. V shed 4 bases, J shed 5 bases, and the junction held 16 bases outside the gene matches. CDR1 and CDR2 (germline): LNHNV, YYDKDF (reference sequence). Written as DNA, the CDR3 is TGTGCCACCAGCACCCCGACTAGCGGGAAGCCGCTGACCCACGAGCAGTACTTC. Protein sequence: CATSTPTSGKPLTHEQYF.

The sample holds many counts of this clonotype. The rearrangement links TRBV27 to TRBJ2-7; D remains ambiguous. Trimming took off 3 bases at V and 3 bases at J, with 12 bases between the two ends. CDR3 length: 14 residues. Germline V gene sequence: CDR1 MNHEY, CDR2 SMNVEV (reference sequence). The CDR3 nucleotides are TGTGCCAGCAGTTTCCTCCCGGGTGTCTACGAGCAGTACTTC. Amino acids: CASSFLPGVYEQYF.

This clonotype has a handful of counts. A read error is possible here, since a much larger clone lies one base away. CDR3 in DNA: TGCAGCGTTGCCGGGGGCACTGGGGCCAACGACCTGACTTTC. Protein sequence: CSVAGGTGANDLTF. The gene calls are TRBV29-1 and TRBJ2-6, with D perhaps TRBD1 or TRBD2 (6 bases each). The CDR3 length is 14 residues. Germline V CDR1 and CDR2: SQVTM, ANQGSEA.

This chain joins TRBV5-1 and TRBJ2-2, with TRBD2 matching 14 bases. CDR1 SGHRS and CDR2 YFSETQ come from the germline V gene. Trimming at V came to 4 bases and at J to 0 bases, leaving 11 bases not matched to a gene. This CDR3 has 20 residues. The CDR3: CASSRRQGLAGGTNTGELFF. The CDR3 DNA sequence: TGCGCCAGCAGCCGCCGTCAAGGACTAGCGGGAGGCACGAACACCGGGGAGCTGTTTTTT.

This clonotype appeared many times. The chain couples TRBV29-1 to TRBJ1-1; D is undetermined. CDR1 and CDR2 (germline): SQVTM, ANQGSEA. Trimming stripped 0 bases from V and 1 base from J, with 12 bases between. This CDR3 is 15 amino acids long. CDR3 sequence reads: CSVEEGRGWNTEAFF. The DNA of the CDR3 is TGCAGCGTTGAAGAAGGTAGAGGGTGGAACACTGAAGCTTTCTTT.

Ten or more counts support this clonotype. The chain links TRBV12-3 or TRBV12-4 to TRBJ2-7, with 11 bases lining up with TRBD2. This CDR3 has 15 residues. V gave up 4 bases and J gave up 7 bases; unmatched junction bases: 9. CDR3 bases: TGTGCCAGCAGTTCCCCTAGCGGGAGGATCGGAGAGCAGTACTTC. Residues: CASSSPSGRIGEQYF.

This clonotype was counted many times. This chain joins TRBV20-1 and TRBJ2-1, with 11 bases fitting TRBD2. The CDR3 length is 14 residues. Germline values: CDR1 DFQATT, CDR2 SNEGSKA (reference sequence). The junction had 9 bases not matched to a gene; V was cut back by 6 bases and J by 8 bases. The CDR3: CSAATSGSNDEQFF. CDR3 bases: TGCAGTGCCGCCACTAGCGGGAGTAATGATGAGCAGTTCTTC.

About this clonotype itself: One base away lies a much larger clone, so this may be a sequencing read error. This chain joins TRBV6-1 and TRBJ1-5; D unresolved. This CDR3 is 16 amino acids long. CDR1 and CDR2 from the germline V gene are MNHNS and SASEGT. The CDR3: CASTLDRLTSNRPQHF. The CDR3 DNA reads TGTGCCAGCACCTTAGACCGACTCACAAGCAATCGGCCCCAGCATTTT.

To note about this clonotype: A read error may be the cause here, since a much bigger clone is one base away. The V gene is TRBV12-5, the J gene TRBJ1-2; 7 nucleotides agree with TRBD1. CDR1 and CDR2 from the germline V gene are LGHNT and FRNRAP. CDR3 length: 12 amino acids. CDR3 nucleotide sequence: TGTGCTAGTGGTTCGGCAGGGGGAGGCTGCACCTTC. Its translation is CASGSAGGGCTF.

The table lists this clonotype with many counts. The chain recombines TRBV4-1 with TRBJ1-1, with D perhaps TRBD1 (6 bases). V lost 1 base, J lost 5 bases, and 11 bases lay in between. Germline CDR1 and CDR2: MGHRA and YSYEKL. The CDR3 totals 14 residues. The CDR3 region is CASSQVQGWTEAFF. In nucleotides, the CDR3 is TGCGCCAGCAGCCAAGTCCAGGGGTGGACTGAAGCTTTCTTT.

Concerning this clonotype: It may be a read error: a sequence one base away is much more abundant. The CDR3 nucleotides are TGTGCCAGCAGTCAAAGGGGGGAGGGATGGGTCACCGGGGAGCTGTTTTTT. Its translation: CASSQRGEGWVTGELFF. The rearrangement uses TRBV6-5 and TRBJ2-2; D possibly corresponds to TRBD2 (7 bases). Deletions cut 5 bases from V and 4 bases from J, with 20 bases between. The CDR3 has 17 residues. In germline, CDR1 is MNHEY, CDR2 SVGAGI.

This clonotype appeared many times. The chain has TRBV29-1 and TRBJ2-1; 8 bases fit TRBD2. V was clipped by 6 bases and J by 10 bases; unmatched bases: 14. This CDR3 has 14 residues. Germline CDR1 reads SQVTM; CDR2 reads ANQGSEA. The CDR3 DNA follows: TGCAGCGTCCCGGGACTAGTAACGTCCGCGGAGCAGTTCTTC. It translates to CSVPGLVTSAEQFF.

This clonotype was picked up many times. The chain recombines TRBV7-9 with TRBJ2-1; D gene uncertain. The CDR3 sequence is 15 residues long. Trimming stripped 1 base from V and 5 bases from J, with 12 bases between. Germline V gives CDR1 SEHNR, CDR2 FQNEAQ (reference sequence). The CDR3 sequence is CASSLVPSRNNEQFF. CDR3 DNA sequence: TGTGCCAGCAGCTTAGTGCCTAGTAGGAACAATGAGCAGTTCTTC.

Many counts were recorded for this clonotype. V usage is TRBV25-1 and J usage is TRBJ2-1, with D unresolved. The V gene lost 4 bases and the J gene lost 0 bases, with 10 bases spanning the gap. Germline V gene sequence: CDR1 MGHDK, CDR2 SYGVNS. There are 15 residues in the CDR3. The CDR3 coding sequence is TGTGCCAGCAGTGGGTTCCGGGTCTCCTACAATGAGCAGTTCTTC. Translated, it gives CASSGFRVSYNEQFF.

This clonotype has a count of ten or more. The CDR3 DNA is TGTGCCAGCAGCTTTGAGTCAACGGGAGGGCCAGGGTACGAGCAGTACTTC. The encoded protein is CASSFESTGGPGYEQYF. This chain uses TRBV5-6 with TRBJ2-7; TRBD2 aligns across 8 bases. The CDR3 loop spans 17 amino acids. The germline gives CDR1 SGHDT, CDR2 YYEEEE. V lost 2 bases and J lost 4; bases outside the gene matches: 14.

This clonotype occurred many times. CDR3 loop: CAISEGTGEYYEQYF. DNA for the CDR3: TGTGCCATCAGTGAGGGGACAGGGGAGTATTACGAGCAGTACTTC. V is TRBV10-3 and J is TRBJ2-7; TRBD1 matches 10 bases. Germline V gene data show CDR1 as ENHRY and CDR2 as SYGVKD. This CDR3 comprises 15 residues. The ends lost 2 bases at V and 4 bases at J; junction bases unmatched: 5.

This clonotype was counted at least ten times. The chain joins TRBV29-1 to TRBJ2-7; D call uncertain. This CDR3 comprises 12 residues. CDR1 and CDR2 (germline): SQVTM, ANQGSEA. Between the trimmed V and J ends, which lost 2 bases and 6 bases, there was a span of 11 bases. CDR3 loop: CSVETVFAEQYF. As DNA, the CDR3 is TGCAGCGTTGAAACCGTCTTCGCCGAGCAGTACTTC.

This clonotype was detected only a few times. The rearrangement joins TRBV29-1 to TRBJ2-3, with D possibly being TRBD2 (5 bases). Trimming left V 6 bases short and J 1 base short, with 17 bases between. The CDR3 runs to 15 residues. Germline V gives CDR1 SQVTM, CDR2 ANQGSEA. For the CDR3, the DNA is TGCAGCGTCAGAGTAGCGTCTTGGGGCACAGATACGCAGTATTTT. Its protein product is CSVRVASWGTDTQYF.

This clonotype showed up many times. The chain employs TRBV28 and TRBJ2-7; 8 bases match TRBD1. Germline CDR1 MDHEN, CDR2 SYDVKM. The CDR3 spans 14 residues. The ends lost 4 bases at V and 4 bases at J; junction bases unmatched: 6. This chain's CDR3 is CASSSRDRLYEQYF. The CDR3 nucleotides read TGTGCCAGCAGTTCCCGGGACAGGTTATACGAGCAGTACTTC.